The next 8 T cell receptor beta chains were all read from a single sample in a study of T-cell memory formation after mild COVID-19. A single record per CDR3 protein comes from TCRdb applying MiXCR to the 5' RACE reads. The table records just under 550,000 distinct CDR3 sequences, about a fifth of them present only once. Sequenced: PBMCs or a T cell subset sorted from them (not recorded which). The origin of the receptors is an adult woman who had mild COVID-19 (a few samples of this study predate the infection). Cell type and time point are not known.

This clonotype was seen more than once but under ten times. This chain connects TRBV20-1 to TRBJ1-1, with 8 bases that match TRBD1. There are 13 residues in the CDR3. With 3 bases clipped from V and 4 bases from J, the junction kept 4 bases outside the gene matches. Germline loops: CDR1 DFQATT, CDR2 SNEGSKA (reference sequence). As DNA, the CDR3 is TGCAGTGCTAGTCCAGGACAGGGCACTGAAGCTTTCTTT. It translates to CSASPGQGTEAFF.

This chain uses TRBV6-2 or TRBV6-3 with TRBJ2-7; possibly TRBD1 or TRBD2 for D (5 bases each). The CDR3 spans 14 residues. Germline-derived CDR1 and CDR2 are MNHEY and SVGEGT. Trimming took 6 bases from V and 0 from J, leaving 12 bases between them. CDR3 DNA sequence: TGTGCCAGCAGCCCGGATGGGGGCTCCTACGAGCAGTACTTC. Its protein is CASSPDGGSYEQYF.

This clonotype was counted between two and nine times. The chain recombines TRBV7-2 with TRBJ2-1, with a tentative D call TRBD2 (5 bases). The CDR3 loop spans 16 amino acids. The V end lost 0 bases, the J end lost 9 bases, and 18 bases lay between the germline ends. Germline-derived CDR1 and CDR2 are SGHTA and FQGNSA. The CDR3 spells CASSLAAGLSDPEQFF. CDR3 bases: TGTGCCAGCAGCTTAGCTGCGGGCCTCAGCGATCCTGAGCAGTTCTTC. Full variable domain (rest looked up from reference TRBV7-2 and TRBJ2-1): GAGVSQSPSNKVTEKGKDVELRCDPISGHTALYWYRQSLGQGLEFLIYFQGNSAPDKSGLPSDRFSAERTGGSVSTLTIQRTQQEDSAVYLCASSLAAGLSDPEQFFGPGTRLTVL.

DNA for the CDR3: TGTGCCAGCAGCGTAGAGTACAGAAGAACCCCTAACTATGGCTACACCTTC. It codes for CASSVEYRRTPNYGYTF. This chain uses TRBV9 with TRBJ1-2; no clear D gene. Trimming left V 0 bases short and J 0 bases short, with 15 bases between. In germline, CDR1 is SGDLS, CDR2 YYNGEE. The CDR3 totals 17 residues.

The chain combines TRBV7-2 with TRBJ2-3; 9 bases are a match to TRBD2. V lost 1 base to trimming and J lost 7 bases; unmatched junction nucleotides: 9. The germline V gene encodes CDR1 SGHTA and CDR2 FQGNSA. This CDR3 is built from 16 residues. CDR3 in amino acids: CASSLEGTSYSNTQYF. The DNA for the CDR3 is TGTGCCAGCAGCTTAGAGGGGACTAGCTATTCGAATACGCAGTATTTT.

Concerning this clonotype: One end of the junction does not line up with germline, which may come from a read error. The rearrangement joins TRBV7-9 to TRBJ2-5; tentative D call: TRBD1 (5 bases). CDR1 and CDR2 (germline): SEHNR, FQNEAQ (reference sequence). This CDR3 is built from 12 residues. CDR3 residues: CASSLEGVVPNF. The CDR3 bases are TGTGCCAGCAGCTTAGAAGGGGTAGTCCCTAACTTC.

There are a few counts of this clonotype. The gene calls are TRBV7-6 and TRBJ2-5; weak D call: TRBD2 (5 bases). The CDR3 covers 13 residues. Germline V gives CDR1 SGHVS, CDR2 FNYEAQ. V was pared by 0 bases and J by 9 bases, with 11 bases between. The CDR3 DNA reads as TGTGCCAGCAGCTTAGCCCCTATCGGGGCCCAGTACTTC. Protein: CASSLAPIGAQYF.

V gene TRBV19 combines with J gene TRBJ2-1, with D possibly TRBD2 on 6 matching bases. This CDR3 comprises 14 residues. Trimming pared 3 bases from V and 8 bases from J, leaving 14 bases between. In germline, CDR1 is LNHDA, CDR2 SQIVND (reference sequence). CDR3 DNA sequence: TGTGCCAGTAGTATTTACCAAGCGGGCGATGAGCAGTTCTTC. Its protein is CASSIYQAGDEQFF.